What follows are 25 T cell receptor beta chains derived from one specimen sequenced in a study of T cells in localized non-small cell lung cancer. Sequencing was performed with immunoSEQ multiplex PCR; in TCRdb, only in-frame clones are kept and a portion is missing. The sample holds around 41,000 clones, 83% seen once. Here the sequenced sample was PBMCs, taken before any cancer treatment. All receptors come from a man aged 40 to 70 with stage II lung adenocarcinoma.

Here the CDR3 reads CASSNWDRENTEAFF. CDR3 in DNA: TGTGCCAGCAGCAACTGGGACAGGGAGAACACTGAAGCTTTCTTT. The rearrangement joins TRBV5-4 to TRBJ1-1, with TRBD1 matching 9 bases. Germline V gives CDR1 SGHNT, CDR2 YYREEE (reference sequence). V gave up 4 bases and J gave up 1 base; unmatched junction bases: 5. The CDR3 extends over 15 amino acids.

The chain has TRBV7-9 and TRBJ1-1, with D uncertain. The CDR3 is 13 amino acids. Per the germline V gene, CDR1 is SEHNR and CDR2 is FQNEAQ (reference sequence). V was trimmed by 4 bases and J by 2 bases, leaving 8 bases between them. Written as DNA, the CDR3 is TGTGCCAGCAGCTCCGCAGCAAACACTGAAGCTTTCTTT. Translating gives CASSSAANTEAFF.

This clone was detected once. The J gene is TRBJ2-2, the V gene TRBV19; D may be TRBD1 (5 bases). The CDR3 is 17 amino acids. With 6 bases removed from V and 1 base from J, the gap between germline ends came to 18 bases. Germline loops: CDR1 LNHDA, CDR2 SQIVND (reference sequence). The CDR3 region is CASSRSFSTGNTGELFF. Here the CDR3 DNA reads TGTGCCAGTAGCCGAAGTTTTTCTACAGGGAACACCGGGGAGCTGTTTTTT.

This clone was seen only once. CDR3 amino acids: CASSLKGSGNQPQHF. The CDR3 coding sequence is TGTGCCAGCAGCCTAAAGGGGTCCGGCAATCAGCCCCAGCATTTT. The chain employs TRBV11-2 and TRBJ1-5; possible D gene TRBD1, 5 bases. There are 15 residues in the CDR3. V lost 5 bases and J 2 bases, leaving 13 bases between the germline ends. Germline-derived CDR1 and CDR2 are SGHAT and FQNNGV.

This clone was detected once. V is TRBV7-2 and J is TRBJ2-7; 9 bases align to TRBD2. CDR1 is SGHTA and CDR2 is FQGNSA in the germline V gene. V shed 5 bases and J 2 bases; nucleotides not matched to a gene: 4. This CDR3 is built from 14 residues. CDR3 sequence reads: CASSKGLAAYEQYF. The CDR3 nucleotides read TGTGCCAGCAGCAAGGGACTAGCAGCCTACGAGCAGTACTTC.

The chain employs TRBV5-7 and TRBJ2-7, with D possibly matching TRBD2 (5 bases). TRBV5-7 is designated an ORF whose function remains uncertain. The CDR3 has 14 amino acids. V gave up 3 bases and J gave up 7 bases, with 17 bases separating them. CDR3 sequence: CASSSLRAKREQYF. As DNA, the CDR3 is TGTGCCAGCAGCTCCTTACGGGCCAAGCGGGAGCAGTACTTC.

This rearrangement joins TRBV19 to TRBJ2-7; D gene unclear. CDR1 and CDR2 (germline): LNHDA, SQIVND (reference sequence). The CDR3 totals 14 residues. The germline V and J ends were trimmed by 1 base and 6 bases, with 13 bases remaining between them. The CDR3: CASSIGGLFIEQYF. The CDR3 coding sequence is TGTGCCAGTAGTATAGGAGGATTGTTCATCGAGCAGTACTTC.

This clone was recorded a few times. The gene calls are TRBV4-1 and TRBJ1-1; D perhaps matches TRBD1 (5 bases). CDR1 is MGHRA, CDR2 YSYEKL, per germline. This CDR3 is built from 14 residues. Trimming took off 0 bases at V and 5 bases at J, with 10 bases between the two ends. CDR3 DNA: TGCGCCAGCAGCCAAGAAGGGGTAGGGACTGAAGCTTTCTTT. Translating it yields CASSQEGVGTEAFF.

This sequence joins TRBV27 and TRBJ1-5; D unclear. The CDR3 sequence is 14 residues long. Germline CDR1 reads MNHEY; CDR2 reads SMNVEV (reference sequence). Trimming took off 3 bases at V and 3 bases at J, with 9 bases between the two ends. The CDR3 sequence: CASSFSGNNQPQHF. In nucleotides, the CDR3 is TGTGCCAGCAGTTTCTCGGGAAACAATCAGCCCCAGCATTTT.

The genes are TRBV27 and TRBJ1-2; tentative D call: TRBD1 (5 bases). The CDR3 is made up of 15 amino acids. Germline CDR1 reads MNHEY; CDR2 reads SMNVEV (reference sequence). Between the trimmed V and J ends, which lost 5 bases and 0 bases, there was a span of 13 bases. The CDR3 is CASSLRQTANYGYTF. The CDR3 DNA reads TGTGCCAGCAGTCTAAGACAGACAGCTAACTATGGCTACACCTTC.

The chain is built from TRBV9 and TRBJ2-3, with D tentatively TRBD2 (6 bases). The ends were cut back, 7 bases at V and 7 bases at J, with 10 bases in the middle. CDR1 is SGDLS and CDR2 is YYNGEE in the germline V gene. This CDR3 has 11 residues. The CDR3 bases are TGTGCCAGCGCGGCGGGGTATACGCAGTATTTT. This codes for CASAAGYTQYF.

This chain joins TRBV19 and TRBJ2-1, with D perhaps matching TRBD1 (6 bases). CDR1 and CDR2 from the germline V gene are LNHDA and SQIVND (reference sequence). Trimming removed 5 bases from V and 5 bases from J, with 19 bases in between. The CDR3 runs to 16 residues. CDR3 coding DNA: TGTGCCAGTAGTCTTGATGACAGGCCCCTCGACAATGAGCAGTTCTTC. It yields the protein CASSLDDRPLDNEQFF.

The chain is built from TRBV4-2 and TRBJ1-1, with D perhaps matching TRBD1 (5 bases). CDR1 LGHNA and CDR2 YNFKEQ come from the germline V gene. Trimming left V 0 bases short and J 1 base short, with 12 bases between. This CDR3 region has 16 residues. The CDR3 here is CASSQEGQSKNTEAFF. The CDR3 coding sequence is TGTGCCAGCAGCCAAGAGGGGCAGTCCAAGAACACTGAAGCTTTCTTT.

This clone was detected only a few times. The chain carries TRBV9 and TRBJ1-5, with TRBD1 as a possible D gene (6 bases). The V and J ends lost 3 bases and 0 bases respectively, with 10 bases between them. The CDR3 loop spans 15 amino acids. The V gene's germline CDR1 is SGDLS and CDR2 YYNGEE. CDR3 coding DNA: TGTGCCAGCAGCGCGGGACAACTTAGCAATCAGCCCCAGCATTTT. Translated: CASSAGQLSNQPQHF.

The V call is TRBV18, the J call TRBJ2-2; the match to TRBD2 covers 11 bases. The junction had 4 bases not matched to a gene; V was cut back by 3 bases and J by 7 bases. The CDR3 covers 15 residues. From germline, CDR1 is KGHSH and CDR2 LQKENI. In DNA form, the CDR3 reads TGTGCCAGCTCACCTAGCGGGAGGGCCTTCGGGGAGCTGTTTTTT. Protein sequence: CASSPSGRAFGELFF.

The CDR3 protein is CASSLIPEADEQYF. CDR3 nucleotides: TGTGCCAGCAGCTTAATCCCGGAGGCTGACGAGCAGTACTTC. The V and J genes are TRBV7-3 and TRBJ2-7; D possibly corresponds to TRBD2 (5 bases). Looked up from germline, CDR1 is SGHTA and CDR2 is FQGTGA. The V and J ends lost 1 base and 5 bases respectively, with 12 bases between them. The CDR3 sequence is 14 residues long.

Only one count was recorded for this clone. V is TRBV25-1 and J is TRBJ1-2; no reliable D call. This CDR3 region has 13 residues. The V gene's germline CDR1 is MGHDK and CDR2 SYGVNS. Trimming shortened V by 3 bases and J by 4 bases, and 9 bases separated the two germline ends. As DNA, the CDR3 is TGTGCCAGCAGTGATCCCGGGAGCTATGGCTACACCTTC. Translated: CASSDPGSYGYTF.

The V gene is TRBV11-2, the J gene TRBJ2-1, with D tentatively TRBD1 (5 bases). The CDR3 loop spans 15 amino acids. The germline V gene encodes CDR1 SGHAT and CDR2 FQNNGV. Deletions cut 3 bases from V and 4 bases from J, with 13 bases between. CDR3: CASSLGRTFYNEQFF. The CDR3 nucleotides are TGTGCCAGCAGCTTGGGGCGGACCTTTTACAATGAGCAGTTCTTC.

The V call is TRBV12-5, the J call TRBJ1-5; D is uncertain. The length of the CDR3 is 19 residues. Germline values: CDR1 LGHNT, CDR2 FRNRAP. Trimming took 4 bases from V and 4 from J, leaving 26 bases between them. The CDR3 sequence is CASGSTNDGRSLLNQPQHF. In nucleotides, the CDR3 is TGTGCTAGTGGTTCCACTAACGACGGACGAAGTTTGCTAAATCAGCCCCAGCATTTT.

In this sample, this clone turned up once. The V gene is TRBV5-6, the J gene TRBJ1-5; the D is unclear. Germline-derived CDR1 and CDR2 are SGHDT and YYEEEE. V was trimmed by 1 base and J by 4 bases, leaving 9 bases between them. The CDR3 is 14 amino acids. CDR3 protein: CASSLRGGNQPQHF. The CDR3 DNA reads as TGTGCCAGCAGCTTGCGGGGAGGAAATCAGCCCCAGCATTTT.

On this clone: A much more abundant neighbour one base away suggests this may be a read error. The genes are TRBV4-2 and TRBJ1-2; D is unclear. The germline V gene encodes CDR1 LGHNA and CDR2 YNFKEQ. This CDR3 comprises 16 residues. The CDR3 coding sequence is TGTGTCAGCAGCCAAGGCGGGTCTGTGGGGTTCTATGGCTACACCTTC. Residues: CVSSQGGSVGFYGYTF.

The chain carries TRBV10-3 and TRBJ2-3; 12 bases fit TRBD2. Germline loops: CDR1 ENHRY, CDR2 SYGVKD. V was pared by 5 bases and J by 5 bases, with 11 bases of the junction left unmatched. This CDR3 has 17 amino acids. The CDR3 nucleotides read TGTGCCATCAGTCGGCTAGCGGGGGGGCCGATGAAAGATACGCAGTATTTT. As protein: CAISRLAGGPMKDTQYF.

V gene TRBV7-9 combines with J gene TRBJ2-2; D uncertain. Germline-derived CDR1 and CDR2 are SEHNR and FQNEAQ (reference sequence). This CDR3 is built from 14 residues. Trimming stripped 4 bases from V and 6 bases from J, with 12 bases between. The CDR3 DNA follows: TGTGCCAGCAGCTCCAACTCCCCTTCCGGGGAGCTGTTTTTT. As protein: CASSSNSPSGELFF.

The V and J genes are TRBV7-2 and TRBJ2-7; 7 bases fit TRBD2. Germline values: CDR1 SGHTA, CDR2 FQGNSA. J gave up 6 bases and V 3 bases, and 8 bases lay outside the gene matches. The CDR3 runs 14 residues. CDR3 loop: CASSFLGREGEQYF. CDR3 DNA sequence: TGTGCCAGCAGCTTTCTGGGGAGGGAAGGCGAGCAGTACTTC.

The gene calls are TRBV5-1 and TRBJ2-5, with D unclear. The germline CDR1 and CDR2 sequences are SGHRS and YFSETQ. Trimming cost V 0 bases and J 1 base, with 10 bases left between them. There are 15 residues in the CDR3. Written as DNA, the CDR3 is TGCGCCAGCAGCTTGGCTCTCTACACCCAAGAGACCCAGTACTTC. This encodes CASSLALYTQETQYF.